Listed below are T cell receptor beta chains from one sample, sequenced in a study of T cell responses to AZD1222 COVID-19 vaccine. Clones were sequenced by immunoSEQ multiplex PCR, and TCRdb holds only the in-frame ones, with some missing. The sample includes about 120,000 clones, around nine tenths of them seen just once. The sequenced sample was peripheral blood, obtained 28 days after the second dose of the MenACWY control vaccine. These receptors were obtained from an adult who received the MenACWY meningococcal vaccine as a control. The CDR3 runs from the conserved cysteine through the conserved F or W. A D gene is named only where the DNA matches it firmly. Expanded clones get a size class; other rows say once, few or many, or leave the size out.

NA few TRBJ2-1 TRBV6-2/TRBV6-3 CASSHGTASGEQFF TGTGCCAGCAGTCATGGGACGGCTTCAGGTGAGCAGTTCTTC
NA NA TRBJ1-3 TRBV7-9 CASSPSGNTIYF TGTGCCAGCAGCCCATCTGGAAACACCATATATTTT
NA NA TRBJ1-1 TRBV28 CASSYRAQGAFF TGTGCCAGCAGTTACCGGGCTCAGGGGGCTTTCTTT
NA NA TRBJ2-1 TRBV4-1 CASSPPGRTYNEQFF TGCGCCAGCAGCCCCCCCGGACGGACCTACAATGAGCAGTTCTTC
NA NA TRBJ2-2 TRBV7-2 CASSFEARAAGELFF TGTGCCAGCAGCTTCGAGGCTAGGGCGGCCGGGGAGCTGTTTTTT
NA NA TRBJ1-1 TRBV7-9 CASSRDGNTEAFF TGTGCCAGCAGCCGTGACGGGAACACTGAAGCTTTCTTT
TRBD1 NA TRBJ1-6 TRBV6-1 CASSARQGRAINSPLHF TGTGCCAGCAGTGCGCGACAGGGGAGAGCCATTAATTCACCCCTCCACTTT
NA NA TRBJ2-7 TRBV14 CASTRSDLPYEQYF TGTGCCAGCACCCGCTCTGATCTTCCCTACGAGCAGTACTTC
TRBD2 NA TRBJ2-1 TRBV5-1 CASSGGLAARNEQFF TGCGCCAGCAGCGGAGGACTAGCCGCTCGCAATGAGCAGTTCTTC
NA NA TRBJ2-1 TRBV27 CASSFAGAPLDNEQFF TGTGCCAGCAGTTTCGCAGGGGCCCCTCTCGACAATGAGCAGTTCTTC
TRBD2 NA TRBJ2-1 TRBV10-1 CASSKTTGGSYNEQFF TGCGCCAGCAGCAAAACCACGGGGGGATCCTACAATGAGCAGTTCTTC
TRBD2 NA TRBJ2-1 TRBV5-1 CASRQGLAGANEQFF TGCGCCAGCCGACAGGGACTAGCGGGGGCCAATGAGCAGTTCTTC
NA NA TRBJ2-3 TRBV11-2 CASSLRAVSTDTQYF TGTGCCAGCAGTCTCAGAGCGGTTAGCACAGATACGCAGTATTTT
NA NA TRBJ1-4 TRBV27 CASSLWNRVGEKLFF TGTGCCAGCAGTTTATGGAACAGGGTGGGTGAAAAACTGTTTTTT
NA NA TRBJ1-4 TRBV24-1 CATSDPNNEKLFF TGTGCCACCAGTGACCCGAATAATGAAAAACTGTTTTTT
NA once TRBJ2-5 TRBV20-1 CSAKHAETQYF TGCAGTGCTAAGCACGCGGAGACCCAGTACTTC
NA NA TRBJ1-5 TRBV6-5 CASSYSISGGNQPQHF TGTGCCAGCAGTTACTCGATCTCAGGGGGCAATCAGCCCCAGCATTTT
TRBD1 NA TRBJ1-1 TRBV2 CASHWGQGNTEAFF TGTGCCAGCCATTGGGGACAGGGGAACACTGAAGCTTTCTTT
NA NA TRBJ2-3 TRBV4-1 CASSHRQPGGTDTQYF TGCGCCAGCAGCCATCGTCAGCCAGGAGGCACAGATACGCAGTATTTT
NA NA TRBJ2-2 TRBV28 CASSRGRTGELFF TGTGCCAGCAGCAGGGGAAGGACCGGGGAGCTGTTTTTT
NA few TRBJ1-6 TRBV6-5 CASSSKGSPLHF TGTGCCAGCAGTTCAAAGGGTTCACCCCTCCACTTT
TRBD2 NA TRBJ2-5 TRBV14 CASSQTTSGQETQYF TGTGCCAGCAGCCAAACTACTAGCGGTCAAGAGACCCAGTACTTC